A selection of T cell receptor beta chains follows, all from one sample in a study of TIL therapy for anti-PD-1-resistant metastatic lung cancer. Produced via immunoSEQ multiplex PCR; TCRdb's table is partial and in-frame only. The table records about 60,000 clones, 55% to 70% of them present only once. The input for sequencing was blood, taken at baseline. Receptors originate from a person aged 25 to 79 with non-small cell lung cancer. CDR3s include the opening cysteine and the closing phenylalanine or tryptophan. Fields, in order: V gene, J gene, D gene, CDR3 DNA, CDR3 protein. The D gene is left open where the match is weak.

v_call: TRBV6-1; j_call: TRBJ1-1; d_call: -; cdr3_nt: TGTGCCAGCAGCCTAACAGGGAACACTGAAGCTTTCTTT; cdr3_aa: CASSLTGNTEAFF
v_call: TRBV10-3; j_call: TRBJ1-5; d_call: -; cdr3_nt: TGTGCCATCAGTGAGTCGGTGGCAGGGCCTAGCAATCAGCCCCAGCATTTT; cdr3_aa: CAISESVAGPSNQPQHF
v_call: TRBV5-5; j_call: TRBJ1-5; d_call: -; cdr3_nt: TGTGCCAGCAGCCCGGGGGAACTGTATAGCAATCAGCCCCAGCATTTT; cdr3_aa: CASSPGELYSNQPQHF
v_call: TRBV6-5; j_call: TRBJ1-1; d_call: -; cdr3_nt: TGTGCCAGCAGCCAACAACTGAACACTGAAGCTTTCTTT; cdr3_aa: CASSQQLNTEAFF
v_call: TRBV18; j_call: TRBJ1-1; d_call: -; cdr3_nt: TGTGCCAGCTCACCACAGGGAAACACTGAAGCTTTCTTT; cdr3_aa: CASSPQGNTEAFF
v_call: TRBV20-1; j_call: TRBJ1-2; d_call: -; cdr3_nt: TGCAGTGCTGGGGGTTCTGGCTACACCTTC; cdr3_aa: CSAGGSGYTF
v_call: TRBV7-2; j_call: TRBJ2-1; d_call: TRBD1; cdr3_nt: TGTGCCAGCAGCTTAGATCGAGGACAGGGCGACAATGAGCAGTTCTTC; cdr3_aa: CASSLDRGQGDNEQFF
v_call: TRBV7-9; j_call: TRBJ2-1; d_call: TRBD2; cdr3_nt: TGTGCCAGCAGCGGATGGACTAGTTACACGTCCGATTACAATGAGCAGTTCTTC; cdr3_aa: CASSGWTSYTSDYNEQFF
v_call: TRBV5-6; j_call: TRBJ1-5; d_call: -; cdr3_nt: TGTGCCAGCAGCTTGGGGGTAAAAGGGCAGCCCCAGCATTTT; cdr3_aa: CASSLGVKGQPQHF
v_call: TRBV9; j_call: TRBJ2-1; d_call: TRBD2; cdr3_nt: TGTGCCAGCAGCGTAGTACTAGCGGGAGGGTTGGATGAGCAGTTCTTC; cdr3_aa: CASSVVLAGGLDEQFF
v_call: TRBV5-8; j_call: TRBJ2-3; d_call: -; cdr3_nt: TGTGCCAGCAGCCCCGTCGGGCGGGTCACAGATACGCAGTATTTT; cdr3_aa: CASSPVGRVTDTQYF
v_call: TRBV7-2; j_call: TRBJ1-6; d_call: -; cdr3_nt: TGTGCCAGCAGCTTAGAGATGGTGGTCGGCTCCTATAATTCACCCCTCCACTTT; cdr3_aa: CASSLEMVVGSYNSPLHF
v_call: TRBV19; j_call: TRBJ1-5; d_call: -; cdr3_nt: TGTGCCAGTAGTATAGTTGGGAAATATAGCAATCAGCCCCAGCATTTT; cdr3_aa: CASSIVGKYSNQPQHF
v_call: TRBV29-1; j_call: TRBJ2-1; d_call: -; cdr3_nt: TGCAGCGGAAGAGCTTCTATACAATGGGAGCAGTTCTTC; cdr3_aa: CSGRASIQWEQFF
v_call: TRBV30; j_call: TRBJ1-1; d_call: TRBD1; cdr3_nt: TGTGCCTGGAGCAGGACAGGGGATGACACTGAAGCTTTCTTT; cdr3_aa: CAWSRTGDDTEAFF
v_call: TRBV6-5; j_call: TRBJ1-2; d_call: -; cdr3_nt: TGTGCCAGCAAGGAGAGCGTCTCTGGAGGCTACACCTTC; cdr3_aa: CASKESVSGGYTF